The 29 T cell receptor beta chains given below trace back to one sample, sequenced in a study of vaccination effects on CD4 cells after COVID-19. For these receptors, no antigen is known. Ahead of sequencing, the ViraFEST assay grew antigen-specific CD4+ T cells using viral peptide pools. Once cultured for approximately ten days, the cells underwent separation to obtain CD4+ T cells. Each participant was administered two doses of either the BNT162b2 or the mRNA-1273 vaccine. Profiling relied on immunoSEQ multiplex PCR, and the TCRdb table lists in-frame clones only, not all of them. Among 30,000 to 40,000 clones listed, approximately 60% were seen once. This specimen was CD4+ T cells from PBMCs cultured with SARS-CoV-2 spike peptides, taken after COVID-19 vaccination. Receptors were obtained from a human donor who received a COVID-19 vaccine.

This clone was detected a few times. The chain joins TRBV3-1 (or the pseudogene TRBV3-2) to TRBJ1-1, with a tentative D call TRBD1 (6 bases). The CDR3 is made up of 14 amino acids. Germline V gene data show CDR1 as LGHDT and CDR2 as YNNKEL (reference sequence). Trimming took 3 bases from V and 2 from J, leaving 10 bases between them. In nucleotides, the CDR3 is TGTGCCAGCAGCCAGCTACAGGGAAACACTGAAGCTTTCTTT. Translating it yields CASSQLQGNTEAFF.

This clone was found a few times. J is TRBJ1-6 and V is TRBV5-6; no clear D gene. Germline CDR1 and CDR2: SGHDT and YYEEEE. The length of the CDR3 is 14 residues. Between the trimmed V and J ends, which lost 1 base and 10 bases, there was a span of 12 bases. CDR3 DNA sequence: TGTGCCAGCAGCTTGTACGCGGGTTTCTCACCCCTCCACTTT. Translated, it gives CASSLYAGFSPLHF.

This clone has more than one count but fewer than ten. The CDR3: CASSYRQGAIEAFF. The CDR3, as DNA: TGTGCCAGCAGTTACAGGCAGGGGGCTATTGAAGCTTTCTTT. V and J are TRBV6-2 or TRBV6-3 and TRBJ1-1; TRBD1 matches 8 bases. V shed 2 bases, J shed 7 bases, and the junction held 6 bases outside the gene matches. The CDR3 spans 14 residues. Per germline, CDR1 MNHEY and CDR2 SVGEGT.

The V call is TRBV18, the J call TRBJ1-4; no firm D call. CDR3 size: 13 residues. The V end lost 7 bases, the J end lost 3 bases, and 9 bases lay between the germline ends. Germline V gene data show CDR1 as KGHSH and CDR2 as LQKENI. The chain's CDR3 is CASYGTSNEKLFF. The CDR3 DNA reads as TGTGCCAGCTATGGTACCTCTAATGAAAAACTGTTTTTT.

V gene TRBV11-2 combines with J gene TRBJ2-2, with TRBD1 as a possible D gene (5 bases). The CDR3 runs to 16 residues. Germline V CDR1 and CDR2: SGHAT, FQNNGV. The germline V and J ends were trimmed by 5 bases and 6 bases, with 19 bases remaining between them. The DNA for the CDR3 is TGTGCCAGCAGCCGTTTCGATTTTACAGGAGCCGGGGAGCTGTTTTTT. It specifies CASSRFDFTGAGELFF.

This clone occurred a few times. J is TRBJ1-2 and V is TRBV7-9; tentatively, D is TRBD1 (5 bases). Germline V lookup: CDR1 SEHNR, CDR2 FQNEAQ (reference sequence). This CDR3 region has 16 residues. V lost 6 bases and J lost 4, with 21 bases in between. The CDR3 nucleotides are TGTGCCAGCAGATCCAGGGACCCGCGGGCGGGCTATGGCTACACCTTC. Translated, it gives CASRSRDPRAGYGYTF.

The chain uses TRBV5-1 and TRBJ2-2; 7 bases align to TRBD1. Germline CDR1 reads SGHRS; CDR2 reads YFSETQ. V trimming: 4 bases; J trimming: 1 base; junction bases outside the gene matches: 7. There are 16 residues in the CDR3. The CDR3 loop reads CASSLTGARNTGELFF. Here the CDR3 DNA reads TGCGCCAGCAGCCTTACAGGGGCCCGGAACACCGGGGAGCTGTTTTTT.

The chain uses TRBV7-6 and TRBJ2-2; D is possibly TRBD1 (6 bases). With 2 bases removed from V and 2 bases from J, the gap between germline ends came to 15 bases. The CDR3 spans 17 residues. The germline CDR1 and CDR2 sequences are SGHVS and FNYEAQ. This chain's CDR3 is CASSLSRTAVNTGELFF. CDR3 nucleotide sequence: TGTGCCAGCAGCTTAAGCAGGACAGCCGTTAACACCGGGGAGCTGTTTTTT.

This clone was seen a few times. V is TRBV19 and J is TRBJ1-6; tentative D call: TRBD1 (6 bases). This CDR3 region has 14 residues. V lost 5 bases and J 10 bases, leaving 15 bases between the germline ends. Germline CDR1 is LNHDA and CDR2 is SQIVND (reference sequence). The CDR3 DNA follows: TGTGCCAGTAGTGGGGGGGCTGGGGGATCACCCCTCCACTTT. This sequence encodes CASSGGAGGSPLHF.

This chain links TRBV2 with TRBJ1-1; 8 positions agree with TRBD1. Germline CDR1 reads SNHLY; CDR2 reads FYNNEI. J was trimmed by 5 bases and V by 11 bases; bases with no gene match: 7. The CDR3 spans 12 residues. In DNA, the CDR3 is TGTGCCGGGGGACAGGAGTATACTGAAGCTTTCTTT. Its translation: CAGGQEYTEAFF.

This clone was seen a handful of times. The same CDR3 arises from other DNA sequences in this sample as well. The chain uses TRBV6-5 and TRBJ1-2, with 11 bases fitting TRBD1. The CDR3 covers 16 residues. From germline, CDR1 is MNHEY and CDR2 SVGAGI. V was pared by 0 bases and J by 4 bases, with 4 bases of the junction left unmatched. The CDR3 nucleotides are TGTGCCAGCAGTTACTCGAGGACAGGGGGCGGCTATGGCTACACCTTC. This translates into CASSYSRTGGGYGYTF.

This clone has only a few counts. The chain has TRBV27 and TRBJ2-5; TRBD1 matches at 8 bases. The CDR3 is 14 amino acids. CDR1 is MNHEY and CDR2 is SMNVEV in the germline V gene (reference sequence). J was trimmed by 5 bases and V by 2 bases; bases with no gene match: 4. The CDR3 here is CASSLQGAVETQYF. In DNA form, the CDR3 reads TGTGCCAGCAGTTTACAGGGGGCGGTCGAGACCCAGTACTTC.

The J gene is TRBJ2-5, the V gene TRBV6-1, with D tentatively TRBD2 (5 bases). The CDR3 is 15 residues long. Germline CDR1 reads MNHNS; CDR2 reads SASEGT. Deletions cut 2 bases from V and 5 bases from J, with 15 bases between. The CDR3 loop is CASSENRGFVETQYF. The CDR3 coding sequence is TGTGCCAGCAGTGAAAATCGGGGATTTGTGGAGACCCAGTACTTC.

This clone was seen only a few times. The junction differs from germline at one of its ends, possibly a read error. The J gene is TRBJ2-2, the V gene TRBV7-7, with 9 nucleotides matching TRBD2. The CDR3 length is 15 residues. Germline V gene data show CDR1 as SSHAT and CDR2 as FNYEAQ (reference sequence). The CDR3 bases are TGTGCCAGCAGCGTAGCGGGAGAGAACACCGGGGAGCTGTTTTTT. This gives the protein CASSVAGENTGELFF.

The chain couples TRBV7-6 to TRBJ2-2; 8 bases agree with TRBD2. Germline CDR1 reads SGHVS; CDR2 reads FNYEAQ. The CDR3 extends over 18 amino acids. V gave up 4 bases and J gave up 4 bases; unmatched junction bases: 14. The DNA of the CDR3 is TGTGCCAGCAGCTCCCGATCCGGGGGCGGGGGGAGCACCGGGGAGCTGTTTTTT. Residues: CASSSRSGGGGSTGELFF.

CDR3 sequence reads: CASSFSGVGNTIYF. The CDR3 DNA follows: TGTGCCAGCAGTTTTTCAGGGGTTGGAAACACCATATATTTT. The genes are TRBV6-5 and TRBJ1-3; tentatively, D is TRBD1 (6 bases). V lost 4 bases to trimming and J lost 3 bases, with 10 bases between them. This CDR3 spans 14 amino acids. Germline V lookup: CDR1 MNHEY, CDR2 SVGAGI.

Regarding this clone: At one of its ends the junction is not consistent with the germline gene, which may arise from a read error. The chain recombines TRBV5-1 with TRBJ2-1, with a possible D match to TRBD2 (5 bases). The CDR3 has 14 residues. CDR1 is SGHRS and CDR2 is YFSETQ in the germline V gene. This chain's CDR3 is CASTSEDLAGPRVF. The CDR3 region has the DNA TGCGCCAGCACTTCCGAGGACTTGGCGGGCCCGAGGGTCTTC.

V usage is TRBV9 and J usage is TRBJ2-7, with no clear D. V was trimmed by 0 bases and J by 5 bases, leaving 15 bases between them. Germline lookup yields CDR1 SGDLS and CDR2 YYNGEE. There are 15 residues in the CDR3. In nucleotides, the CDR3 is TGTGCCAGCAGCGTAGGGTCTACGGCAGGCCACGAGCAGTACTTC. Protein product: CASSVGSTAGHEQYF.

This chain links TRBV5-1 with TRBJ2-5, with 7 bases that match TRBD1. Germline V gene sequence: CDR1 SGHRS, CDR2 YFSETQ. The CDR3 has 13 amino acids. V was clipped by 5 bases and J by 4 bases; unmatched bases: 5. As DNA, the CDR3 is TGCGCCAGCAGTGGGAGACAGGGAGAGACCCAGTACTTC. It encodes CASSGRQGETQYF.

The gene calls are TRBV10-1 and TRBJ2-7, with TRBD2 as a possible D gene (5 bases). V was trimmed by 7 bases and J by 5 bases, leaving 15 bases between them. Looked up from germline, CDR1 is WNHNN and CDR2 is SYGVQD (reference sequence). This CDR3 has 13 amino acids. CDR3 DNA: TGCGCCAGCAATGGAGGTAACTCTGACGAGCAGTACTTC. This gives the protein CASNGGNSDEQYF.

The table lists this clone with a few counts. The chain uses TRBV14 and TRBJ1-2; possibly TRBD1 for D (6 bases). V was pared by 2 bases and J by 8 bases, with 12 bases between. The CDR3 extends over 13 amino acids. In germline, CDR1 is SGHDN, CDR2 FVKESK. CDR3 DNA: TGTGCCAGCAGCCAACGGGGGGCGCACGGCTACACCTTC. Translated: CASSQRGAHGYTF.

The CDR3, as DNA: TGTGCCAGCAGCTTAGAAGAGGGCCGACAAGAGACCCAGTACTTC. This gives the protein CASSLEEGRQETQYF. The chain is built from TRBV11-2 and TRBJ2-5; TRBD2 is a possible D gene (5 bases). In germline, CDR1 is SGHAT, CDR2 FQNNGV. V was pared by 0 bases and J by 2 bases, with 10 bases between. CDR3 length: 15 amino acids.

This clone showed up just once. J is TRBJ1-2 and V is TRBV21-1. TRBV21-1 is a pseudogene locus. The CDR3 length is 14 residues. The CDR3 DNA reads as TGTGCCAGCAGCAAGCGGGTGCGGGCCTTTGGCTACACCTTC. It yields the protein CASSKRVRAFGYTF.

CDR3 loop: CAISDPEGLRGVNTEAFF. For the CDR3, the DNA is TGTGCCATCAGTGACCCCGAGGGGCTTCGGGGGGTGAACACTGAAGCTTTCTTT. The rearrangement links TRBV10-3 to TRBJ1-1, with D tentatively TRBD1 (5 bases). Deletions cut 3 bases from V and 0 bases from J, with 20 bases between. This CDR3 comprises 18 residues. Germline values: CDR1 ENHRY, CDR2 SYGVKD.

V usage is TRBV3-1 (or the pseudogene TRBV3-2) and J usage is TRBJ2-7; 9 nucleotides line up with TRBD2. The CDR3 has 14 residues. From germline, CDR1 is LGHDT and CDR2 YNNKEL (reference sequence). The trim removed 6 bases at V and 2 bases at J, leaving 5 bases unmatched. The CDR3: CASSKAGGPYEQYF. CDR3 bases: TGTGCCAGCAGTAAAGCGGGGGGACCCTACGAGCAGTACTTC.

V gene TRBV18 combines with J gene TRBJ1-6; 11 bases map to TRBD1. This CDR3 comprises 15 residues. Per the germline V gene, CDR1 is KGHSH and CDR2 is LQKENI. V lost 3 bases and J lost 6; bases outside the gene matches: 1. This CDR3 reads CASSPDRGPNSPLHF. CDR3 coding DNA: TGTGCCAGCTCACCGGACAGGGGGCCTAATTCACCCCTCCACTTT.

Only one count was recorded for this clone. This chain joins TRBV18 and TRBJ1-2, with D perhaps matching TRBD1 (5 bases). The CDR3 contains 14 residues. Germline V gene lookup returns CDR1 KGHSH and CDR2 LQKENI. V was pared by 0 bases and J by 7 bases, with 12 bases between. CDR3: CASSPPPQGGGYTF. CDR3 sequence (DNA): TGTGCCAGCTCACCACCGCCCCAGGGAGGTGGCTACACCTTC.

The V call is TRBV6-1, the J call TRBJ2-7; D gene ambiguous. The CDR3 covers 13 residues. V was cut by 2 bases and J by 11 bases, with 16 bases left in between. In germline, CDR1 is MNHNS, CDR2 SASEGT. CDR3 sequence reads: CASSESPNRSEYF. The DNA for the CDR3 is TGTGCCAGCAGTGAATCCCCCAATAGGTCGGAGTACTTC.

With respect to this clone: One end of the junction varies from germline; a read error may be responsible. The chain links TRBV18 to TRBJ2-3, with D hard to call. CDR3 length: 12 residues. Germline V gene lookup returns CDR1 KGHSH and CDR2 LQKENI. The chain's CDR3 is CASSPNSDTQCF. The DNA for the CDR3 is TGTGCCAGCTCACCAAACTCAGATACGCAGTGTTTT.